The clone carrying this T cell receptor (beta chain) was observed once. These data are taken from a study of blood T cell repertoires in COVID-19. About the study: Samples representing acute and convalescent COVID-19 were sourced from the United States, Italy and Spain. PBMCs, B-cell-depleted T cells, or T cells provided the cDNA or gDNA that made up the material.

Method: immunoSEQ multiplex PCR; TCRdb's copy keeps in-frame clones and lacks some. The sample contains 60,000 to 70,000 clones, about 80% of which appear only once. Trimming took off 3 bases at V and 3 bases at J, with 8 bases between the two ends. Germline V gene lookup returns CDR1 SGHTA and CDR2 FQGNSA. This CDR3 region has 13 residues. Sequencing was done on a sample of peripheral blood. The V call is TRBV7-2, the J call TRBJ2-5; D gene unclear. The source of this sequence is a man aged 55 to 70 with acute or convalescent COVID-19. The CDR3 DNA reads TGTGCCAGCAGCTTCGGTGCGGAAGAGACCCAGTACTTC. Amino acid sequence: CASSFGAEETQYF.